This T cell receptor (beta chain) was retrieved from a study of cytomegalovirus exposure and HLA in healthy donors. Trimming removed 3 bases from V and 5 bases from J; junction bases left unmatched: 8. This CDR3 spans 17 amino acids. Primers for the PCR totalled 60 Vbeta and 13 Jbeta. Data came from immunoSEQ multiplex PCR; TCRdb stores just in-frame clones and leaves some out. Here the sample spans about 150,000 clones, less than 90% being singletons. Study results and limitations: Researchers reported in a later analysis that common viral pathogens appeared linked to several top clusters. Roughly uniform depth of sequencing across donors was assumed in presence/absence analyses. When analyzed later, a missense DCLRE1C variant was found to be linked to TCR beta V- and J-gene trimming.

About this clone itself: Its target is unknown.

This rearrangement joins TRBV5-3 to TRBJ1-4, with 12 bases matching TRBD1. TRBV5-3 belongs to the ORF category, with a function that is uncertain. The origin of this receptor is a boy aged 2 to 9 in good health and CMV-seronegative. Sample: PBMCs. CDR3 loop: CARSSTGTGGANEKLFF. The CDR3 DNA follows: TGTGCCAGAAGCTCTACCGGGACAGGGGGCGCAAATGAAAAACTGTTTTTT.